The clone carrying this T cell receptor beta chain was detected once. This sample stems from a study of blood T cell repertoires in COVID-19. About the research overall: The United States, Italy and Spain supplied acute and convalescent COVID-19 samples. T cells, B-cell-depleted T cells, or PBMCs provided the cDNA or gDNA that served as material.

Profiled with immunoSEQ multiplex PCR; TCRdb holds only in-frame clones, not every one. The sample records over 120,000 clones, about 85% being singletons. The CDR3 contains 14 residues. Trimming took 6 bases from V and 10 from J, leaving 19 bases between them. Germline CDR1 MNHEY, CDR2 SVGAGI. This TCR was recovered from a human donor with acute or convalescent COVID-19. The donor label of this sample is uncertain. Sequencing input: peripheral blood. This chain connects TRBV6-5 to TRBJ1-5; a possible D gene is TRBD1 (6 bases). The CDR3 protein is CASRSRTDVSPQHF. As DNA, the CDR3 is TGTGCCAGCAGATCAAGGACAGACGTCAGCCCCCAGCATTTT.